The 15 T cell receptor beta chains below were found in one sample sequenced in a study of response to subunit inactivated influenza vaccine. Each CDR3 protein is one row after TCRdb ran MiXCR on the RT-PCR reads. The sample has roughly 550,000 distinct CDR3 sequences, less than 25% seen once. This sample also appeared in a second study, on T cells expressing NK-cell markers. That source reports: Scientists made TCR beta cDNA using 5'RACE template switching with UMIs.

Here the sequenced sample was CD4+ T cells sorted from PBMCs, taken less than 13 days after vaccination. Every receptor here comes from a man between 50 and 59 years old who received an inactivated influenza vaccine.

This clonotype has a handful of counts. The chain employs TRBV12-3 or TRBV12-4 and TRBJ1-4; D not resolved. The CDR3 is 17 residues long. With 7 bases removed from V and 0 bases from J, the gap between germline ends came to 18 bases. CDR3 region: CASTFSQKAATNEKLFF. The CDR3 region has the DNA TGTGCCAGCACCTTTTCTCAGAAGGCAGCAACTAATGAAAAACTGTTTTTT.

The table lists this clonotype with a few counts. The V gene is TRBV4-2, the J gene TRBJ2-3; 10 bases line up with TRBD2. Germline trimming cut 3 bases from V and 6 bases from J; bases unmatched to any gene: 6. This CDR3 has 15 residues. In germline, CDR1 is LGHNA, CDR2 YNFKEQ. The CDR3 nucleotides read TGTGCCAGCAGCCACAGCGGGGGGGCCTTGGATACGCAGTATTTT. Translation gives CASSHSGGALDTQYF.

In regard to this clonotype: Compared with germline, one end of the junction differs, possibly owing to a read error. The chain carries TRBV12-3 or TRBV12-4 and TRBJ2-7; no firm D call. The CDR3 is 13 amino acids. CDR3 loop: CASSQHGTYEQSF. CDR3 DNA sequence: TGTGCCAGCAGCCAACATGGCACCTACGAGCAGTCCTTC.

This clonotype was seen more than once but under ten times. The V and J genes are TRBV6-2 or TRBV6-3 and TRBJ2-7; 8 bases line up with TRBD1. CDR3 size: 15 residues. V lost 5 bases and J lost 2; bases outside the gene matches: 8. The V gene's germline CDR1 is MNHEY and CDR2 SVGEGT. CDR3 residues: CASSRGTGQTYEQYF. The CDR3 bases are TGTGCCAGCAGTCGAGGGACAGGACAAACCTACGAGCAGTACTTC.

This chain connects TRBV20-1 to TRBJ2-1; D is possibly TRBD2 (5 bases). The CDR3 runs to 16 residues. Trimming shortened V by 6 bases and J by 3 bases, and 21 bases separated the two germline ends. Germline V gene data show CDR1 as DFQATT and CDR2 as SNEGSKA (reference sequence). CDR3 residues: CSAAEILRAGYNEQFF. CDR3 in DNA: TGCAGTGCCGCGGAGATTTTGCGGGCGGGCTACAATGAGCAGTTCTTC.

The chain uses TRBV27 and TRBJ2-4, with D possibly TRBD2 on 5 matching bases. The CDR3 runs to 15 residues. CDR1 and CDR2 from the germline V gene are MNHEY and SMNVEV (reference sequence). Trimming left V 8 bases short and J 0 bases short, with 14 bases between. CDR3 in amino acids: CASPRGGLAKNIQYF. CDR3 nucleotide sequence: TGTGCCAGCCCTCGGGGTGGTCTAGCCAAAAACATTCAGTACTTC.

This clonotype has only a few counts. In nucleotides, the CDR3 is TGTGCCAGCAGCTCTGACAGGGGTGGGGCCAACGTCCTGACTTTC. It encodes CASSSDRGGANVLTF. The chain recombines TRBV7-9 with TRBJ2-6, with 8 bases matching TRBD1. The V segment lost 4 bases and the J segment 3 bases; nucleotides outside the gene matches: 2. The germline CDR1 and CDR2 sequences are SEHNR and FQNEAQ (reference sequence). The CDR3 spans 15 residues. The whole variable domain, remainder taken from reference TRBV7-9 and TRBJ2-6, is DTGVSQNPRHKITKRGQNVTFRCDPISEHNRLYWYRQTLGQGPEFLTYFQNEAQLEKSRLLSDRFSAERPKGSFSTLEIQRTEQGDSAMYLCASSSDRGGANVLTFGAGSRLTVL.

A few counts support this clonotype. The genes are TRBV6-2 or TRBV6-3 and TRBJ2-2, with no clear D. The CDR3 consists of 12 residues. The V gene lost 1 base and the J gene lost 13 bases, with 10 bases spanning the gap. Germline V gives CDR1 MNHEY, CDR2 SVGEGT. CDR3 sequence: CASSYLGSALFF. In DNA, the CDR3 is TGTGCCAGCAGTTACTTAGGTTCGGCGCTGTTTTTT.

This clonotype came up a few times. The rearrangement links TRBV12-3 or TRBV12-4 to TRBJ1-5; D possibly corresponds to TRBD1 (6 bases). This CDR3 contains 13 residues. Between the trimmed V and J ends, which lost 4 bases and 7 bases, there was a span of 11 bases. DNA for the CDR3: TGTGCCAGCAGTTCAAGGGGACAACAGCCCCAGCATTTT. This translates into CASSSRGQQPQHF.

This clonotype has a handful of counts. V gene TRBV7-7 combines with J gene TRBJ2-5, with 7 bases fitting TRBD1. The V and J ends lost 5 bases and 5 bases, in that order; junction bases with no gene match: 8. In germline, CDR1 is SSHAT, CDR2 FNYEAQ (reference sequence). The CDR3 has 14 amino acids. The CDR3 loop reads CASSASGTEETQYF. For the CDR3, the DNA is TGTGCCAGCAGCGCTTCCGGGACAGAGGAGACCCAGTACTTC.

This chain links TRBV7-8 with TRBJ1-2; 7 bases match TRBD1. With 4 bases clipped from V and 3 bases from J, the junction kept 2 bases outside the gene matches. This CDR3 has 13 residues. Germline V gene sequence: CDR1 SGHVS, CDR2 FQNEAQ. The CDR3 DNA sequence: TGTGCCAGCAGCTACGACAGGGACTATGGCTACACCTTC. This codes for CASSYDRDYGYTF.

The table lists this clonotype with a few counts. V gene TRBV10-3 combines with J gene TRBJ2-7; TRBD1 matches 9 bases. Unmatched junction bases numbered 11, after V lost 8 bases and J lost 6 bases. Germline assignment: CDR1 ENHRY and CDR2 SYGVKD. The CDR3 is 14 amino acids. CDR3 in DNA: TGTGCCATCGGGCTGGACAGGGGAGTCTCCGAGCAGTACTTC. Translation gives CAIGLDRGVSEQYF.

The V gene is TRBV7-8, the J gene TRBJ1-5; 7 positions match TRBD1. Germline V CDR1 and CDR2: SGHVS, FQNEAQ. J lost 0 bases, V lost 5 bases, and 4 bases had no gene match. The CDR3 length is 15 residues. CDR3 residues: CASSTDRVSNQPQHF. The CDR3 nucleotides read TGTGCCAGCAGCACCGACAGGGTTAGCAATCAGCCCCAGCATTTT.

This clonotype was seen a handful of times. J is TRBJ2-7 and V is TRBV12-3 or TRBV12-4, with a tentative D call TRBD1 (6 bases). With 4 bases removed from V and 0 bases from J, the gap between germline ends came to 19 bases. This CDR3 is built from 17 residues. The CDR3 nucleotides read TGTGCCAGCAGTTCTTTTTTGACAGGCGCTAGCTCCTACGAGCAGTACTTC. Residues: CASSSFLTGASSYEQYF.

This chain uses TRBV3-1 with TRBJ2-3; D may be TRBD1 or TRBD2 (7 bases each). Deletions cut 0 bases from V and 0 bases from J, with 10 bases between. CDR3 length: 16 amino acids. The germline gives CDR1 LGHDT, CDR2 YNNKEL (reference sequence). In DNA, the CDR3 is TGTGCCAGCAGCCAAGATCAGGGGGGGAGCACAGATACGCAGTATTTT. Amino acid sequence: CASSQDQGGSTDTQYF.